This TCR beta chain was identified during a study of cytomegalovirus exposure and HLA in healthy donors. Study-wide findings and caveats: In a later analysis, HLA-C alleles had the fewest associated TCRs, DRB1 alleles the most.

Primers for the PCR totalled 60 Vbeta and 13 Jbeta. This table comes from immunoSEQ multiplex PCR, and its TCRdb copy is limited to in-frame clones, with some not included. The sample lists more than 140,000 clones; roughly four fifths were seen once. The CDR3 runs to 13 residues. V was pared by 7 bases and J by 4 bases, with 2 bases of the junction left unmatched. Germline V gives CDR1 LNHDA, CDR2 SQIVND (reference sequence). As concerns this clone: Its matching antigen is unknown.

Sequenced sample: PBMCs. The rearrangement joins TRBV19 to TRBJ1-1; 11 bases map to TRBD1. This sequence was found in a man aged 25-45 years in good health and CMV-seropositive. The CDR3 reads CASTGTGGTEAFF. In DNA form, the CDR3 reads TGTGCCAGTACAGGGACAGGGGGCACTGAAGCTTTCTTT.